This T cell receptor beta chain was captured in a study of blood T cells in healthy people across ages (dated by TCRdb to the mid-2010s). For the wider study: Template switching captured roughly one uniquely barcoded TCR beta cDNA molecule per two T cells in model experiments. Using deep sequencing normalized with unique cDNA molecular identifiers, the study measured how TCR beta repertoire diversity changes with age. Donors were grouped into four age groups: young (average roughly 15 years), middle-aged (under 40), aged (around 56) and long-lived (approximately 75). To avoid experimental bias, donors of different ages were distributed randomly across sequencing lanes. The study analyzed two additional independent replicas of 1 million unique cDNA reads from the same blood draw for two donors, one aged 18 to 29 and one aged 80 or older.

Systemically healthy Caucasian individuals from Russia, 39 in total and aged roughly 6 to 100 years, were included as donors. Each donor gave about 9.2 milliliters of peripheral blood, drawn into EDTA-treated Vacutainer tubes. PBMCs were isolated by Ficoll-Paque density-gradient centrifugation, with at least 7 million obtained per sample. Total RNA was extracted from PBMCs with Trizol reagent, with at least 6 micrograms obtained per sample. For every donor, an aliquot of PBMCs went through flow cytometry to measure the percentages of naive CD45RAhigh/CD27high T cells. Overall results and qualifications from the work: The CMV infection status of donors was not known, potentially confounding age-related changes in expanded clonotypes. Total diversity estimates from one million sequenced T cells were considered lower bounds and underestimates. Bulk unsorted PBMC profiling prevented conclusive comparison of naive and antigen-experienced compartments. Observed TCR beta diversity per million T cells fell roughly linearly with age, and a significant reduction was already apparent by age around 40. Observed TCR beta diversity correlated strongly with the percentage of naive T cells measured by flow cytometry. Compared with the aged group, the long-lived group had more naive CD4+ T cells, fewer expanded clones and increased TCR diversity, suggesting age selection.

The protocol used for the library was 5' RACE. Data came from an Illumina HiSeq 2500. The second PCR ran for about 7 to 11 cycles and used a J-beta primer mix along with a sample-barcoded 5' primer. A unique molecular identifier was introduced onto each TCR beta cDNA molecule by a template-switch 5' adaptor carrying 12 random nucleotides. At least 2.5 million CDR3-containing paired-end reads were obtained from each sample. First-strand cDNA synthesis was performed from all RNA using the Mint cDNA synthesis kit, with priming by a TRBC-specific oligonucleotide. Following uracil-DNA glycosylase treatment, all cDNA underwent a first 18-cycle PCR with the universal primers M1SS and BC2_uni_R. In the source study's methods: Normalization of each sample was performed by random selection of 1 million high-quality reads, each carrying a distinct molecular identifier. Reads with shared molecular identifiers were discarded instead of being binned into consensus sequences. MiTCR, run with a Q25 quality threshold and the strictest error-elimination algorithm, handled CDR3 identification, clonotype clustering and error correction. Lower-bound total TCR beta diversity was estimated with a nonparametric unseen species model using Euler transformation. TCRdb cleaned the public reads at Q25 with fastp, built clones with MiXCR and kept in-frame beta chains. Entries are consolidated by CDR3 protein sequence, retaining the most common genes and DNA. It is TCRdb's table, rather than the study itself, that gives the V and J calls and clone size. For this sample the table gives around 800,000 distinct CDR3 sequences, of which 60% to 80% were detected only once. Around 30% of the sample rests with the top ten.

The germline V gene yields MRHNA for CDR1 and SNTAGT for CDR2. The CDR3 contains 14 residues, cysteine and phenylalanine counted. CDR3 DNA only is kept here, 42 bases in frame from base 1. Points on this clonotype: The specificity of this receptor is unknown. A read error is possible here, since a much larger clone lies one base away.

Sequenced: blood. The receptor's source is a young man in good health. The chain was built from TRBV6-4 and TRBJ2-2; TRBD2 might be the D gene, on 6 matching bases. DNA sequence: TGTGCCGGCAGTGCTGGCGGGGACACCGGGGAGCTGTTTTTT. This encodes CAGSAGGDTGELFF.